Following are 16 T cell receptor delta chains from one sample sequenced in a study of γδ T cells in repeated Plasmodium falciparum infection. TCRdb called clones anew from the multiplex PCR reads with CATT. The table records 75,000 to 95,000 delta-chain clones, less than 1% of them present only once. Bulk repertoires came from Vgamma9/Vdelta2+ or Vdelta2-negative gammadelta T cells flow-sorted from PBMC. Sequencing was done on a sample of gamma-delta T cells from blood. The receptors originated from a pool of human donors (malaria-infected and uninfected, not separated).

This clone has a handful of counts. Since a far larger clone is one base different, this is likely a read error. This specimen includes other DNA sequences encoding the same CDR3. The genes are TRDV1 and TRDJ1; D gene uncertain. Trimming shortened V by 2 bases and J by 0 bases, and 13 bases separated the two germline ends. The V gene's germline CDR1 is TSWWSYY and CDR2 QGS. The CDR3 totals 16 residues. The CDR3 region is CALGETRAAYTDKLIF. The CDR3, as DNA: TGTGCTCTTGGGGAAACAAGAGCCGCGTACACCGATAAACTCATCTTT.

This clone has more than one count but fewer than ten. A much larger clonotype is one base distant, so this may be a read error. This chain uses TRDV1 with TRDJ1; D assignment may be TRDD2 or TRDD3 (5 bases each). CDR3 length: 21 residues. The V gene lost 4 bases and the J gene lost 0 bases, with 30 bases spanning the gap. In germline, CDR1 is TSWWSYY, CDR2 QGS. The CDR3 reads CALGGPKDSSILDLYTDKLIF. The CDR3 DNA sequence: TGTGCTCTTGGGGGCCCTAAAGATTCCTCCATACTGGACCTATACACCGATAAACTCATCTTT.

In this sample, this clone turned up a few times. A read error likely explains this, since a far larger clone differs by one base. This CDR3 is also generated by other DNA sequences in the sample. V is TRDV2 and J is TRDJ1, with TRDD3 as a possible D gene (6 bases). The J gene, missing from TCRdb, was assigned here through DNA to germline matching. Germline CDR1 reads GEAIGNYY; CDR2 reads EKD. This CDR3 is 19 amino acids long. Trimming removed 0 bases from V and 0 bases from J, with 22 bases in between. CDR3 sequence: CACDTVGMRGVDYTDKLIF. The CDR3 DNA reads TGTGCCTGTGACACCGTGGGGATGAGGGGGGTGGACTACACCGATAAACTCATCTTT.

With regard to this clone: A read error likely explains why the TCRdb protein, taken from a much larger clone, differs from this DNA's translation at residue 14; the protein shown is translated from the DNA. This chain links TRDV2 with TRDJ1; TRDD3 matches 13 bases. Here the J gene was assigned by germline matching of the DNA, as TCRdb has none. V lost 5 bases and J lost 3; bases outside the gene matches: 17. The length of the CDR3 is 19 residues. The germline CDR1 and CDR2 sequences are GEAIGNYY and EKD. Written as DNA, the CDR3 is TGTGCCTGTGGACCACGAGACTGGGGGATACGTAAGTACGCCGATAAACTCATCTTT. The encoded protein is CACGPRDWGIRKYADKLIF.

The table lists this clone with a few counts. The protein TCRdb gives is from a much larger clone and does not agree with this DNA's translation at residue 6, likely a read error; the protein shown here comes from the DNA. The V call is TRDV2, the J call TRDJ1; D is undetermined. The J gene, left out of TCRdb, was set here by checking the DNA against germline. Germline CDR1 reads GEAIGNYY; CDR2 reads EKD. This CDR3 is 13 amino acids long. V lost 0 bases to trimming and J lost 2 bases, with 6 bases between them. CDR3 bases: TGTGCCTGTGACACCAGAGGTACCGATAAACTCATCTTT. This codes for CACDTRGTDKLIF.

This clone came up a few times. A far more abundant clone sits one base away, making this likely a read error. This specimen includes other DNA sequences encoding the same CDR3. The chain employs TRDV2 and TRDJ2; TRDD3 agrees at 9 bases. TCRdb lists no J gene, so it was determined here by aligning the DNA to germline. The CDR3 is 20 amino acids. Germline trimming cut 0 bases from V and 0 bases from J; bases unmatched to any gene: 13. CDR1 is GEAIGNYY and CDR2 is EKD in the germline V gene. The CDR3 reads CACDTAYWGTATSLTAQLFF. The CDR3 DNA reads as TGTGCCTGTGACACCGCCTACTGGGGGACGGCCACCTCTTTGACAGCACAACTCTTCTTT.

This clone was picked up a small number of times. A single base is all that separates this from a far larger clone, so a read error is likely. Additional DNA sequences in this sample encode the identical CDR3. The chain joins TRDV1 to TRDJ1; TRDD2 might be the D (6 bases). The J gene is absent in TCRdb and was assigned here via DNA matching to germline. Trimming pared 5 bases from V and 5 bases from J, leaving 27 bases between. Germline CDR1 and CDR2: TSWWSYY and QGS. The CDR3 spans 18 residues. The CDR3: CALGPPPSIVGVTDKLIF. CDR3 nucleotide sequence: TGTGCTCTTGGGCCTCCTCCTTCCATCGTAGGAGTCACTGATAAACTCATCTTT.

This clone was picked up many times. The genes are TRDV2 and TRDJ4, with 10 bases that match TRDD3. V gave up 0 bases and J gave up 0 bases; unmatched junction bases: 18. The germline gives CDR1 GEAIGNYY, CDR2 EKD. The CDR3 has 20 residues. CDR3 in amino acids: CACDTLITGGLLRDSRPLIF. CDR3 nucleotides: TGTGCCTGTGACACCTTGATCACTGGGGGATTACTCAGGGACTCCAGACCCCTGATCTTT.

This clone appeared a few times. This DNA's translation and the protein TCRdb lists, from a much larger clone, do not match at residue 8, likely due to a read error; the protein shown is translated from the DNA. This chain uses TRDV1 with TRDJ1; D is possibly TRDD2 or TRDD3 (5 bases each). The J gene is absent in TCRdb and was assigned here via DNA matching to germline. Germline CDR1 is TSWWSYY and CDR2 is QGS. There are 18 residues in the CDR3. The V end lost 0 bases, the J end lost 0 bases, and 17 bases lay between the germline ends. The CDR3 loop reads CALGELDEILPYTDKLIF. Written as DNA, the CDR3 is TGTGCTCTTGGGGAACTAGATGAGATACTTCCGTACACCGATAAACTCATCTTT.

This clone has just a few counts. TCRdb's protein for this DNA is that of a much larger clone and differs from the translation at residue 16, likely a read error; the protein shown is the DNA translation. This chain uses TRDV1 with TRDJ1; maybe TRDD2 (5 bases). The J gene was missing in TCRdb and was found by matching the end of the DNA to germline. Per germline, CDR1 TSWWSYY and CDR2 QGS. The CDR3 runs to 20 residues. The CDR3 sequence: CALGEHPSKRPSDHTNKLIF. CDR3 nucleotide sequence: TGTGCTCTTGGGGAACACCCTTCGAAGCGTCCTTCAGATCACACCAATAAACTCATCTTT.

This clone was recorded a few times. It is likely a read error: a sequence one base away is far more abundant. Distinct nucleotide sequences in the sample also encode this CDR3. The gene calls are TRDV1 and TRDJ1, with D maybe TRDD3 (6 bases). TCRdb lists no J gene, so it was determined here by aligning the DNA to germline. The germline V gene has CDR1 TSWWSYY and CDR2 QGS. The CDR3 has 21 amino acids. The CDR3 nucleotides read TGCGCTCTTGGGGAACGAGAGCGCCTACATTCGAACGGGGGGGAACTGCCCGGACTCATCTTT. This gives the protein CALGERERLHSNGGELPGLIF.

This clone was seen a handful of times. A read error likely explains why the TCRdb protein, taken from a much larger clone, differs from this DNA's translation at residue 5; the protein shown is translated from the DNA. This chain uses TRDV1 with TRDJ1, with D tentatively TRDD3 (6 bases). The length of the CDR3 is 16 residues. V was shortened by 5 bases and J by 0 bases, with 16 bases between the two germline ends. Germline assignment: CDR1 TSWWSYY and CDR2 QGS. The CDR3 reads CALGHWAEDNTDKLIF. CDR3 nucleotides: TGTGCTCTTGGGCACTGGGCGGAGGATAACACCGATAAACTCATCTTT.

Note on this clone: Since a much larger clone is just one base distant, this may be a read error. V usage is TRDV1 and J usage is TRDJ1; 8 bases line up with TRDD3. TCRdb leaves out the J gene; it was filled in here by matching the DNA to germline. The V gene end was trimmed by 2 bases and the J gene end by 5 bases; junction bases not matched to a gene: 16. The CDR3 loop spans 18 amino acids. Germline V gene lookup returns CDR1 TSWWSYY and CDR2 QGS. The CDR3 spells CALGEGFPYWGPGDKLIF. CDR3 coding DNA: TGTGCTCTTGGGGAAGGGTTCCCCTACTGGGGGCCCGGGGATAAACTCATCTTT.

On this clone: The protein held in TCRdb is that of a much larger clone and does not match this DNA's translation at residue 10, likely because of a read error; the protein shown is translated from the DNA. The CDR3 bases are TGTGCCTGTGCCAGAAAGAACCCTACGATGGGGGATGGAACCCTGTACACCGATAAACTCATCTTT. This translates into CACARKNPTMGDGTLYTDKLIF. The V gene is TRDV2, the J gene TRDJ1, with 8 positions matching TRDD3. The ends lost 5 bases at V and 0 bases at J; junction bases unmatched: 28. The CDR3 loop spans 22 amino acids. CDR1 and CDR2 from the germline V gene are GEAIGNYY and EKD.

This clone was found many times. The J gene is TRDJ1, the V gene TRDV1; 10 positions match TRDD3. V lost 4 bases to trimming and J lost 2 bases; unmatched junction nucleotides: 13. This CDR3 has 18 residues. The germline V gene has CDR1 TSWWSYY and CDR2 QGS. CDR3 coding DNA: TGTGCTCTTGGGGGCGATTCCCCTCTACTGGGGGATACCGATAAACTCATCTTT. Its protein product is CALGGDSPLLGDTDKLIF.

Only a few counts were recorded for this clone. A far more abundant clone sits one base away, making this likely a read error. Additional DNA sequences in this sample encode the identical CDR3. This sequence joins TRDV2 and TRDJ2; the match to TRDD3 covers 8 bases. V lost 0 bases to trimming and J lost 4 bases; unmatched junction nucleotides: 18. Germline V gene data show CDR1 as GEAIGNYY and CDR2 as EKD. The CDR3 runs to 20 residues. CDR3 sequence: CACDTVGTVGDGSGTAQLFF. The CDR3, as DNA: TGTGCCTGTGACACCGTCGGCACAGTGGGGGATGGGAGTGGGACAGCACAACTCTTCTTT.